This T cell receptor beta chain appears in the sequencing data of a study of blood T cell repertoires in COVID-19. About the research overall: COVID-19 samples, acute and convalescent, were from the United States, Italy and Spain. T cells, B-cell-depleted T cells, or PBMCs supplied cDNA or gDNA.

As handled by the study authors: Reference gene primer amplification yielded estimated nucleated cell counts. Only in-frame clones appear in the TCRdb table, and some are missing; sequencing was by immunoSEQ multiplex PCR. That table furnishes V, J and clone size, whereas the DNA furnished D and trimming. The sample comprises around 70,000 clones, over 85% of which are singletons, and 1.3% to 1.5% rests with the top ten. Germline assignment: CDR1 GTSNPN and CDR2 SVGIG (reference sequence). CDR3 length equals 11 residues. The J gene is TRBJ2-6, the V gene TRBV30, with no clear D. The TCR sequence derives from a man aged 50 or older with acute or convalescent COVID-19. Sequenced input: peripheral blood. CDR3 sequence: CAFSVANVLTF. In DNA, the CDR3 is TGTGCTTTTTCGGTCGCCAACGTCCTGACTTTC.